This is a list of T cell receptor beta chains from one sample in a study of T cell changes during pregnancy in multiple sclerosis. Assay used: immunoSEQ multiplex PCR; TCRdb lists only in-frame clones, some missing. The sample has approximately 30,000 clones, roughly 89% seen once; the top ten hold roughly 9.7%. The sample was CD8+ T cells from peripheral blood mononuclear cells, taken in the first trimester of pregnancy. These receptors originate from a female donor with multiple sclerosis, enrolled in a pregnancy study. Both conserved end residues are part of each CDR3. The order of the fields is CDR3 protein, CDR3 DNA, D gene, J gene, clone size, V gene. D genes are given only for firm matches. Size values are once, few and many counts, or a class for expanded clones, and some rows have none.

cdr3_aa: CASSPNGQSGANVLTF
cdr3_nt: TGTGCCAGCAGTCCCAATGGACAGTCTGGGGCCAACGTCCTGACTTTC
d_call: NA
j_call: TRBJ2-6
clone_size: NA
v_call: TRBV28

cdr3_aa: CASSQGSGEAETQYF
cdr3_nt: TGCGCCAGCAGCCAAGGTTCGGGGGAGGCGGAGACCCAGTACTTC
d_call: NA
j_call: TRBJ2-5
clone_size: NA
v_call: TRBV4-1

cdr3_aa: CASSTSVNQPQHF
cdr3_nt: TGTGCCAGTAGTACGTCGGTGAATCAGCCCCAGCATTTT
d_call: NA
j_call: TRBJ1-5
clone_size: NA
v_call: TRBV19

cdr3_aa: CASSPGLALYEQYF
cdr3_nt: TGTGCCAGTAGCCCGGGACTAGCTTTGTACGAGCAGTACTTC
d_call: TRBD2
j_call: TRBJ2-7
clone_size: many
v_call: TRBV19

cdr3_aa: CASSPGLAQETQYF
cdr3_nt: TGTGCCAGCAGCCCCGGACTAGCGCAAGAGACCCAGTACTTC
d_call: TRBD2
j_call: TRBJ2-5
clone_size: NA
v_call: TRBV5-6

cdr3_aa: CASSTLGAPLHF
cdr3_nt: TGTGCCAGTAGTACCCTCGGGGCACCCCTCCACTTT
d_call: NA
j_call: TRBJ1-6
clone_size: NA
v_call: TRBV19

cdr3_aa: CASSQTWGLAGGNNEQFF
cdr3_nt: TGCGCCAGCAGCCAAACATGGGGACTAGCGGGGGGAAACAATGAGCAGTTCTTC
d_call: TRBD2
j_call: TRBJ2-1
clone_size: NA
v_call: TRBV4-3

cdr3_aa: CASREGDNYGYTF
cdr3_nt: TGCGCCAGCAGAGAGGGGGATAACTATGGCTACACCTTC
d_call: NA
j_call: TRBJ1-2
clone_size: few
v_call: TRBV5-1

cdr3_aa: CASSVGTGGIETQYF
cdr3_nt: TGTGCCAGCAGCGTCGGGACAGGGGGAATTGAGACCCAGTACTTC
d_call: TRBD1
j_call: TRBJ2-5
clone_size: NA
v_call: TRBV9

cdr3_aa: CASSYSIGGHYGYTF
cdr3_nt: TGTGCCAGCAGTTACTCGATAGGAGGGCACTATGGCTACACCTTC
d_call: NA
j_call: TRBJ1-2
clone_size: NA
v_call: TRBV6-5

cdr3_aa: CATSRYTGTSDEQYF
cdr3_nt: TGTGCCACCAGCAGATACACCGGGACTAGCGACGAGCAGTACTTC
d_call: TRBD2
j_call: TRBJ2-7
clone_size: NA
v_call: TRBV15

cdr3_aa: CASSEWSEWRTNEKLFF
cdr3_nt: TGTGCCAGCAGTGAATGGTCGGAGTGGAGGACTAATGAAAAACTGTTTTTT
d_call: NA
j_call: TRBJ1-4
clone_size: NA
v_call: TRBV25-1

cdr3_aa: CASSQDSVEGEGNEQFF
cdr3_nt: TGCGCCAGCAGCCAAGATAGTGTGGAGGGGGAGGGGAATGAGCAGTTCTTC
d_call: NA
j_call: TRBJ2-1
clone_size: NA
v_call: TRBV4-3

cdr3_aa: CASSGSAPYNEQFF
cdr3_nt: TGTGCCAGCAGTGGTAGCGCTCCCTACAATGAGCAGTTCTTC
d_call: NA
j_call: TRBJ2-1
clone_size: NA
v_call: TRBV27

cdr3_aa: CASSDSPGTEAFF
cdr3_nt: TGTGCCAGCAGTGACTCCCCGGGCACTGAAGCTTTCTTT
d_call: NA
j_call: TRBJ1-1
clone_size: NA
v_call: TRBV6-4

cdr3_aa: CASSLGGQGSTEAFF
cdr3_nt: TGTGCCAGCAGCTTAGGCGGACAGGGTTCCACTGAAGCTTTCTTT
d_call: TRBD1
j_call: TRBJ1-1
clone_size: NA
v_call: TRBV7-6

cdr3_aa: CASRIAGSSYNEQFF
cdr3_nt: TGTGCCAGCAGGATCGCGGGGAGCTCCTACAATGAGCAGTTCTTC
d_call: NA
j_call: TRBJ2-1
clone_size: NA
v_call: TRBV5-5

cdr3_aa: CASSDGSEGSGADTQYF
cdr3_nt: TGTGCCAGCAGTGACGGGTCCGAAGGTAGCGGGGCAGATACGCAGTATTTT
d_call: TRBD2
j_call: TRBJ2-3
clone_size: once
v_call: TRBV6-4

cdr3_aa: CASSSGGVTPYEQYF
cdr3_nt: TGTGCCAGCTCATCGGGAGGGGTCACCCCTTACGAGCAGTACTTC
d_call: TRBD2
j_call: TRBJ2-7
clone_size: NA
v_call: TRBV18

cdr3_aa: CASSRPGVNTEAFF
cdr3_nt: TGTGCCAGCAGCCGTCCAGGGGTGAACACTGAAGCTTTCTTT
d_call: NA
j_call: TRBJ1-1
clone_size: NA
v_call: TRBV7-9

cdr3_aa: CASSQGGDYTGELFF
cdr3_nt: TGCGCCAGCAGCCAAGGGGGGGACTACACCGGGGAGCTGTTTTTT
d_call: NA
j_call: TRBJ2-2
clone_size: NA
v_call: TRBV4-3

cdr3_aa: CASRKGQNSNQPQHF
cdr3_nt: TGTGCCAGCAGGAAGGGACAGAATAGCAATCAGCCCCAGCATTTT
d_call: TRBD1
j_call: TRBJ1-5
clone_size: NA
v_call: TRBV27

cdr3_aa: CASSITPPTQRSYEQYF
cdr3_nt: TGTGCCAGTAGTATAACCCCGCCGACTCAAAGGAGCTACGAGCAGTACTTC
d_call: NA
j_call: TRBJ2-7
clone_size: NA
v_call: TRBV19

cdr3_aa: CASSKDEGGSYEQYF
cdr3_nt: TGTGCCAGCAGCAAAGACGAGGGAGGCTCCTACGAGCAGTACTTC
d_call: NA
j_call: TRBJ2-7
clone_size: NA
v_call: TRBV21-1

cdr3_aa: CASSPGTGISPLHF
cdr3_nt: TGTGCCAGCAGCCCCGGGACAGGGATTTCACCCCTCCACTTT
d_call: TRBD1
j_call: TRBJ1-6
clone_size: NA
v_call: TRBV2

cdr3_aa: CASSGGATEAFF
cdr3_nt: TGTGCCAGTAGTGGGGGGGCCACTGAAGCTTTCTTT
d_call: NA
j_call: TRBJ1-1
clone_size: once
v_call: TRBV19

cdr3_aa: CASSLREGLEQYF
cdr3_nt: TGTGCCAGCAGTTTACGGGAGGGCCTCGAGCAGTACTTC
d_call: TRBD2
j_call: TRBJ2-7
clone_size: NA
v_call: TRBV27

cdr3_aa: CASSPSTGIPLHF
cdr3_nt: TGTGCCAGCAGCCCATCCACGGGTATACCCCTCCACTTT
d_call: NA
j_call: TRBJ1-6
clone_size: NA
v_call: TRBV7-2

cdr3_aa: CASSTETGVVAEAFF
cdr3_nt: TGTGCCAGCAGTACCGAGACAGGGGTAGTGGCTGAAGCTTTCTTT
d_call: TRBD1
j_call: TRBJ1-1
clone_size: once
v_call: TRBV6-6

cdr3_aa: CASRGTGGESQPQHF
cdr3_nt: TGCGCCAGCAGGGGCACAGGGGGCGAGAGTCAGCCCCAGCATTTT
d_call: TRBD1
j_call: TRBJ1-5
clone_size: NA
v_call: TRBV4-1

cdr3_aa: CASSLGGGSQNEQFF
cdr3_nt: TGTGCCAGCAGCTTGGGTGGGGGCAGTCAGAATGAGCAGTTCTTC
d_call: NA
j_call: TRBJ2-1
clone_size: NA
v_call: TRBV5-6

cdr3_aa: CASSLASGGVTYEQYF
cdr3_nt: TGTGCCAGCAGTTTGGCTAGCGGGGGGGTAACCTACGAGCAGTACTTC
d_call: TRBD2
j_call: TRBJ2-7
clone_size: NA
v_call: TRBV27

cdr3_aa: CASSQVGTGVYGYTF
cdr3_nt: TGCGCCAGCAGCCAAGTGGGGACAGGGGTCTATGGCTACACCTTC
d_call: TRBD1
j_call: TRBJ1-2
clone_size: NA
v_call: TRBV4-3

cdr3_aa: CASSDGLANTGELFF
cdr3_nt: TGTGCCAGCAGTGACGGACTAGCGAACACCGGGGAGCTGTTTTTT
d_call: TRBD2
j_call: TRBJ2-2
clone_size: NA
v_call: TRBV6-4

cdr3_aa: CASSLLRERNEQFF
cdr3_nt: TGTGCCAGCAGTTTACTCCGGGAGCGCAATGAGCAGTTCTTC
d_call: NA
j_call: TRBJ2-1
clone_size: NA
v_call: TRBV27